The clone carrying this T cell receptor (beta chain) was detected a few times. A single record per CDR3 protein comes from TCRdb applying MiXCR to the reads. The repertoire consists of 200,000 or so distinct CDR3 sequences, with roughly 19% occurring once and the leading ten covering less than 3.5%. The sample comes from a study of T cell repertoires in cytomegalovirus infection. The ends were cut back, 6 bases at V and 4 bases at J, with 16 bases in the middle. This CDR3 has 14 residues. CDR1 and CDR2 (germline): DFQATT, SNEGSKA (reference sequence). This sequence originates from a human donor in good health (CMV status not recorded). Some clones in this sample may be carry-over from other donors' samples. The chain recombines TRBV20-1 with TRBJ2-1; perhaps TRBD2 as D (5 bases). Sequenced sample: PBMCs. The DNA for the CDR3 is TGCAGTGCCGCCTTCCCGGGAACGTACAATGAGCAGTTCTTC. This codes for CSAAFPGTYNEQFF.